This T cell receptor beta chain was captured by sequencing in a study of shared clonotypes between healthy human individuals. Replicate PCRs run on unsorted PBMC used about 300 ng DNA, which was around 30,000 T cell genomes. Sequenced by immunoSEQ multiplex PCR; TCRdb stores in-frame clones only, minus some. This sample has about 560,000 clones, with just over 75% found just once. Germline assignment: CDR1 MGHRA and CDR2 YSYEKL. This CDR3 comprises 15 residues. The V gene end was trimmed by 5 bases and the J gene end by 4 bases; junction bases not matched to a gene: 4. This clone was counted a few times.

This TCR came from a woman in her thirties or forties in good health. Some clones in this sample may be carry-over from other donors' samples. Sequenced material: PBMCs. J is TRBJ1-5 and V is TRBV4-1; 11 nucleotides align to TRBD1. The CDR3 protein is CASSGQGAGNQPQHF. The CDR3, as DNA: TGCGCCAGCAGCGGACAGGGGGCAGGTAATCAGCCCCAGCATTTT.